Sequencing of this T cell receptor (beta chain) was carried out in a study of blood T cell repertoires in COVID-19. Whole-study context: Donors in the United States, Italy and Spain gave samples during acute or convalescent COVID-19. PBMCs, B-cell-depleted T cells, or T cells were the source of the cDNA or gDNA that made up the material.

This CDR3 spans 14 amino acids. CDR1 is SGHNT, CDR2 YYREEE, per germline (reference sequence). Germline trimming cut 1 base from V and 2 bases from J; bases unmatched to any gene: 1. Authors' data handling: The authors estimated nucleated cell counts from reference gene primer amplification. Sequenced by immunoSEQ multiplex PCR; TCRdb stores in-frame clones only, minus some. V and J calls and clone size are given by that table; D and trimming were obtained from the DNA. Of some 230,000 clones listed, 86% are singletons. This clonotype was obtained from a woman in her fifties or sixties with COVID-19, enrolled during active disease. Sequenced material: peripheral blood. The chain recombines TRBV5-4 with TRBJ1-1; 8 bases map to TRBD1. CDR3 amino acids: CASSLSGGNTEAFF. The DNA of the CDR3 is TGTGCCAGCAGCTTGTCAGGGGGCAACACTGAAGCTTTCTTT.